This TCR beta chain came from a study of T cell responses to AZD1222 COVID-19 vaccine. Study-wide results and caveats: A reported finding is that nearly half of spike-specific TCRs target unmutated variant regions. After the peak T cell response, and only then, were repertoires sampled.

Clones were sequenced by immunoSEQ multiplex PCR, and TCRdb holds only the in-frame ones, with some missing. The table shows about 150,000 clones, with around 89% occurring only once. The V end was cut by 0 bases, the J end by 11 bases, with 13 bases between. The CDR3 is made up of 13 amino acids. The germline CDR1 and CDR2 sequences are SGHNT and YENEEA. Note on this clone: The antigen remains unidentified.

The rearrangement joins TRBV11-3 to TRBJ1-1; TRBD1 is a possible D gene (6 bases). The clonotype originates from an adult in good health. Sequenced here: peripheral blood, sampled on day 0 of AZD1222 vaccination. The CDR3 DNA reads as TGTGCCAGCAGCTTAGAAACAGGGAGGAGCGCTTTCTTT. Translated: CASSLETGRSAFF. Based on the CDR3 plus reference TRBV11-3 and TRBJ1-1, the full variable domain is EAGVVQSPRYKIIEKKQPVAFWCNPISGHNTLYWYLQNLGQGPELLIRYENEEAVDDSQLPKDRFSAERLKGVDSTLKIQPAELGDSAVYLCASSLETGRSAFFGQGTRLTVV.